This entry is about one T cell receptor beta chain. Its antigen is as yet unknown. One entry per CDR3 protein, called by TCRdb with MiXCR from the reads. The repertoire consists of some 300,000 distinct CDR3 sequences, with roughly an eighth occurring once and the leading ten covering around 8.8%. This specimen comes from a study of T cell repertoires in cytomegalovirus infection. Across the study: Signatures in public TCR beta sequences pointed to both CMV infection and matching HLA type.

Study results and limitations: Clonotype analysis showed dominance of the ex vivo response by HLA-C-restricted CMV-specific TCR beta clonotypes. Carriers of CMV and the relevant HLA type were discriminated by public TCR beta frequency.

Sample: PBMCs. This receptor was obtained from a human donor in good health (CMV status not recorded). Some clones in this sample may be carry-over from other donors' samples.

The CDR3 loop reads CASSGATYQETQYF. In nucleotides, the CDR3 is TGTGCCAGCAGTGGCGCAACGTACCAAGAGACCCAGTACTTC. The chain couples TRBV12-3 or TRBV12-4 to TRBJ2-5, with unresolved D. V lost 5 bases to trimming and J lost 0 bases, with 10 bases between them. The length of the CDR3 is 14 residues.